Reported below is one TCR beta chain. The antigen is undetermined. This sample was taken from a study of T-cell memory formation after mild COVID-19. On the study more broadly: TCR clusters showed largely donor specificity.

Researchers used 5'RACE with constant-segment primers to make TCR alpha and TCR beta cDNA libraries that carry sample barcodes and UMIs. TCRdb ran MiXCR on the 5' RACE reads and lists one entry per CDR3 protein. The table lists about half a million distinct CDR3 sequences, about 20% of them singletons. V dropped 2 bases and J dropped 0 bases, with 6 bases sitting between them. This CDR3 spans 14 amino acids. The germline V gene has CDR1 LNHDA and CDR2 SQIVND (reference sequence). Overall study findings and caveats: Researchers found some responding clones in pre-infection memory, a sign that cross-reactive memory joined.

The chain combines TRBV19 with TRBJ2-3; D unresolved. Sequenced sample: PBMCs or a T cell subset sorted from them (not recorded which). The receptor comes from an adult woman who had mild COVID-19 (a few samples of this study predate the infection). Cell type and time point are not known. CDR3 in amino acids: CASSIQTSTDTQYF. CDR3 DNA: TGTGCCAGTAGTATACAAACTAGCACAGATACGCAGTATTTT.